The entry below describes one T cell receptor beta chain. The data are from a study of CD8 T cells in Susac syndrome. RNA totalling roughly 0.45 to 1 ug underwent reverse transcription with random hexamers. TCRdb reprocessed the immunoSEQ multiplex PCR reads with MiXCR, giving one entry per CDR3 protein. The data contain 150,000 to 190,000 distinct CDR3 sequences, around 96% of them seen just once; the ten biggest clones take up 0.16%. The CDR3 is made up of 15 amino acids. With 1 base removed from V and 0 bases from J, the gap between germline ends came to 7 bases. The V gene's germline CDR1 is DFQATT and CDR2 SNEGSKA (reference sequence).

This clonotype originated in a human donor with Susac syndrome. The sample taken for sequencing was CD4+ T cells from PBMCs. This sequence joins TRBV20-1 and TRBJ1-6, with D unresolved. Here the CDR3 reads CSARASSSYNSPLHF. The CDR3 DNA reads as TGCAGTGCTAGAGCCAGTAGCTCCTATAATTCACCCCTCCACTTT.